The 20 T cell receptor beta chains reported below all come from one sample, sequenced in a study of glioma-infiltrating T cells after dendritic cell vaccination. Time point denoted: after dendritic cell vaccination, including at tumor progression/relapse. Sequencing was performed with immunoSEQ multiplex PCR; in TCRdb, only in-frame clones are kept and a portion is missing. Of roughly 60,000 clones in the sample, around nine tenths are singletons; the top ten hold around 10%. This specimen consisted of blood, obtained after dendritic cell vaccination. These receptors were taken from a human donor with glioblastoma.

The CDR3, as DNA: TGTGCCAGCAGTTTAGGGACAGGGGGCGCCGGCACTGAAGCTTTCTTT. Amino acids: CASSLGTGGAGTEAFF. J is TRBJ1-1 and V is TRBV27; 12 nucleotides match TRBD1. Germline assignment: CDR1 MNHEY and CDR2 SMNVEV (reference sequence). Unmatched junction bases numbered 5, after V lost 2 bases and J lost 4 bases. This CDR3 region has 16 residues.

The chain joins TRBV19 to TRBJ1-3; D remains ambiguous. The CDR3 totals 14 residues. Trimming pared 6 bases from V and 0 bases from J, leaving 9 bases between. Germline CDR1 and CDR2: LNHDA and SQIVND (reference sequence). The CDR3 DNA reads TGTGCCAGTAGGGTCCAGTCCTCTGGAAACACCATATATTTT. It specifies CASRVQSSGNTIYF.

The chain is built from TRBV2 and TRBJ1-3, with a tentative D call TRBD1 (6 bases). Germline CDR1 reads SNHLY; CDR2 reads FYNNEI. With 6 bases removed from V and 2 bases from J, the gap between germline ends came to 8 bases. The CDR3 has 13 residues. The CDR3 DNA sequence: TGTGCCAGCAGGCCAGGGGCTGGAAACACCATATATTTT. Translation gives CASRPGAGNTIYF.

The gene calls are TRBV5-1 and TRBJ1-1, with TRBD1 matching 7 bases. Germline-derived CDR1 and CDR2 are SGHRS and YFSETQ. The CDR3 covers 19 residues. The junction had 18 bases not matched to a gene; V was cut back by 0 bases and J by 4 bases. CDR3 residues: CASSLGFEGAMGLSTEAFF. The CDR3 DNA sequence: TGCGCCAGCAGCTTGGGATTTGAGGGGGCCATGGGGTTGAGCACTGAAGCTTTCTTT.

The chain combines TRBV19 with TRBJ2-7; D ambiguous. V gave up 5 bases and J gave up 1 base, with 12 bases separating them. The CDR3 contains 14 residues. Germline lookup yields CDR1 LNHDA and CDR2 SQIVND (reference sequence). CDR3 nucleotides: TGTGCCAGTAGTCTCCATGTGGAGTCCTACGAGCAGTACTTC. Amino acid sequence: CASSLHVESYEQYF. The variable domain in full, with the rest retrieved from reference TRBV19 and TRBJ2-7, is DGGITQSPKYLFRKEGQNVTLSCEQNLNHDAMYWYRQDPGQGLRLIYYSQIVNDFQKGDIAEGYSVSREKKESFPLTVTSAQKNPTAFYLCASSLHVESYEQYFGPGTRLTVT.

This clone was observed a single time. This chain connects TRBV6-5 to TRBJ1-2; D call uncertain. Germline loops: CDR1 MNHEY, CDR2 SVGAGI. The CDR3 has 14 residues. V was cut by 5 bases and J by 8 bases, with 18 bases left in between. The CDR3 DNA follows: TGTGCCAGCAGTGAGAATCGGGTCAGCCCGGGCTACACCTTC. Amino acids: CASSENRVSPGYTF.

The gene calls are TRBV4-3 and TRBJ2-1; 8 positions agree with TRBD1. V lost 2 bases to trimming and J lost 6 bases; unmatched junction nucleotides: 6. Germline V gene data show CDR1 as LGHNA and CDR2 as YSLEER. The CDR3 consists of 15 residues. The CDR3 here is CASSQQDRVVNEQFF. CDR3 nucleotides: TGCGCCAGCAGCCAACAGGACAGGGTGGTCAATGAGCAGTTCTTC.

This chain links TRBV10-3 with TRBJ2-1, with D maybe TRBD2 (6 bases). The germline V gene has CDR1 ENHRY and CDR2 SYGVKD. This CDR3 comprises 12 residues. Trimming pared 4 bases from V and 8 bases from J, leaving 9 bases between. CDR3 nucleotide sequence: TGTGCCATCAGTGGACTAGTAGATGAGCAGTTCTTC. Protein sequence: CAISGLVDEQFF.

The chain carries TRBV11-3 and TRBJ2-1; 13 bases match TRBD2. V shed 5 bases, J shed 1 base, and the junction held 14 bases outside the gene matches. Looked up from germline, CDR1 is SGHNT and CDR2 is YENEEA. This CDR3 spans 20 amino acids. Here the CDR3 reads CASSPYRGLAGDRSYNEQFF. DNA of the CDR3: TGTGCCAGCAGCCCCTACCGAGGACTAGCGGGAGACCGTTCCTACAATGAGCAGTTCTTC.

This chain uses TRBV28 with TRBJ1-5; a possible D gene is TRBD1 (6 bases). Germline CDR1 MDHEN, CDR2 SYDVKM. The CDR3 covers 15 residues. Deletions cut 6 bases from V and 0 bases from J, with 12 bases between. CDR3 protein: CASRKYRDSNQPQHF. Written as DNA, the CDR3 is TGTGCCAGCAGAAAATACAGGGATAGCAATCAGCCCCAGCATTTT.

This chain links TRBV10-3 with TRBJ1-1; tentatively, D is TRBD1 (6 bases). Deletions cut 8 bases from V and 1 base from J, with 17 bases between. Germline V gene sequence: CDR1 ENHRY, CDR2 SYGVKD. The CDR3 consists of 15 residues. As DNA, the CDR3 is TGTGCCATCGCGGGGAGGGGGGGGTGGAACACTGAAGCTTTCTTT. It codes for CAIAGRGGWNTEAFF.

The V and J genes are TRBV4-2 and TRBJ1-1, with 9 nucleotides matching TRBD1. This CDR3 spans 16 amino acids. After removal of 6 bases from V and 0 bases from J, the junction contained 8 bases not matched to a gene. The germline CDR1 and CDR2 sequences are LGHNA and YNFKEQ. CDR3: CASSGQGWGMNTEAFF. The CDR3 DNA reads as TGTGCCAGCAGTGGACAGGGGTGGGGGATGAACACTGAAGCTTTCTTT.

The rearrangement joins TRBV9 to TRBJ2-5; TRBD2 might be the D (5 bases). This CDR3 contains 14 residues. The V end was cut by 0 bases, the J end by 5 bases, with 11 bases between. CDR1 and CDR2 (germline): SGDLS, YYNGEE. CDR3 nucleotides: TGTGCCAGCAGCGTAGGTAGCCTAGCTGAGACCCAGTACTTC. This sequence encodes CASSVGSLAETQYF.

The CDR3 DNA reads as TGTGCCACCAGCAGGGACCTAACAGGGCTCAATTATGGCTACACCTTC. Protein sequence: CATSRDLTGLNYGYTF. The chain has TRBV15 and TRBJ1-2; the D gene is possibly TRBD1 (6 bases). Germline V lookup: CDR1 LNHNV, CDR2 YYDKDF (reference sequence). CDR3 length equals 16 residues. Trimming removed 3 bases at V and 5 bases at J, with 19 bases between.

The chain carries TRBV30 and TRBJ1-2; D is perhaps TRBD1 (6 bases). This CDR3 comprises 12 residues. Germline loops: CDR1 GTSNPN, CDR2 SVGIG (reference sequence). V gave up 2 bases and J gave up 8 bases, with 12 bases separating them. The CDR3 sequence is CAWSMLQGGYTF. In DNA form, the CDR3 reads TGTGCCTGGAGTATGCTCCAGGGGGGCTACACCTTC.

V is TRBV5-1 and J is TRBJ1-4; the D is unclear. CDR1 and CDR2 (germline): SGHRS, YFSETQ. The CDR3 runs 14 residues. Trimming took off 1 base at V and 3 bases at J, with 7 bases between the two ends. The CDR3 DNA follows: TGCGCCAGCAGCTTGACAGATCCTAATGAAAAACTGTTTTTT. Translating it yields CASSLTDPNEKLFF.

The gene calls are TRBV5-4 and TRBJ2-2; 10 bases fit TRBD2. After removal of 4 bases from V and 7 bases from J, the junction contained 10 bases not matched to a gene. Germline CDR1 and CDR2: SGHNT and YYREEE (reference sequence). The CDR3 has 16 residues. DNA of the CDR3: TGTGCCAGCAGCGTGGGTCTAGCGGGAGTAGTCGGGGAGCTGTTTTTT. It specifies CASSVGLAGVVGELFF.

The chain carries TRBV5-1 and TRBJ1-4; 7 positions match TRBD1. CDR1 and CDR2 from the germline V gene are SGHRS and YFSETQ. Losses at the gene ends were 6 bases for V and 4 bases for J; bases not matched to a gene: 3. The CDR3 contains 13 residues. The CDR3 nucleotides are TGCGCCAGCACCGGGACAGATAATGAAAAACTGTTTTTT. Translation: CASTGTDNEKLFF.

The J gene is TRBJ2-1, the V gene TRBV5-1; TRBD1 aligns across 8 bases. Germline V gene lookup returns CDR1 SGHRS and CDR2 YFSETQ. This CDR3 has 17 amino acids. Unmatched junction bases numbered 13, after V lost 3 bases and J lost 5 bases. CDR3: CASSSNPRSGGHNEQFF. CDR3 nucleotide sequence: TGCGCCAGCAGCTCGAACCCGCGCTCAGGGGGCCACAATGAGCAGTTCTTC.

The gene calls are TRBV19 and TRBJ2-7; D ambiguous. Per germline, CDR1 LNHDA and CDR2 SQIVND (reference sequence). Deletions cut 4 bases from V and 1 base from J, with 11 bases between. This CDR3 contains 14 residues. CDR3 sequence: CASSNRDGSYEQYF. In nucleotides, the CDR3 is TGTGCCAGTAGTAACCGAGACGGGTCCTACGAGCAGTACTTC.